Listed below are T cell receptor beta chains from one sample, sequenced in a study of blood T cell repertoires in COVID-19. Only in-frame clones appear in the TCRdb table, and some are missing; sequencing was by immunoSEQ multiplex PCR. The data hold 100,000 to 150,000 clones, with around 74% observed a single time. The source material was peripheral blood. The receptors were sampled from a man between 60 and 70 years old with acute or convalescent COVID-19. CDR3s leave out the opening cysteine and the closing phenylalanine or tryptophan. Each record gives: V gene, J gene, CDR3 protein.

v_gene: TRBV24-1; j_gene: TRBJ2-5; CDR3aa: ATSEDYRGTQY
v_gene: TRBV12-3/TRBV12-4; j_gene: TRBJ1-2; CDR3aa: ASRRQGSYGYT
v_gene: TRBV4-2; j_gene: TRBJ1-1; CDR3aa: ASSLTVFMNTEAF
v_gene: TRBV5-1; j_gene: TRBJ1-2; CDR3aa: ASSLESGGYGYT
v_gene: TRBV2; j_gene: TRBJ1-1; CDR3aa: ASLPNPGQGVEAF
v_gene: TRBV27; j_gene: TRBJ2-1; CDR3aa: ASSSTGTSGRLGNNEQF
v_gene: TRBV11-2; j_gene: TRBJ2-7; CDR3aa: ASSFHRGNYEQY
v_gene: TRBV6-5; j_gene: TRBJ2-7; CDR3aa: ASSYEPRGSEQY
v_gene: TRBV19; j_gene: TRBJ1-2; CDR3aa: ASSIPTSRATNYGYT
v_gene: TRBV29-1; j_gene: TRBJ1-2; CDR3aa: SAGGGSNYGYT
v_gene: TRBV19; j_gene: TRBJ2-1; CDR3aa: ASSIVARGNEQF
v_gene: TRBV9; j_gene: TRBJ1-6; CDR3aa: ASSARQGNSPLH
v_gene: TRBV24-1; j_gene: TRBJ2-3; CDR3aa: ATSDESSGTTDTQY
v_gene: TRBV7-3; j_gene: TRBJ2-3; CDR3aa: ASSLTGLGQDTQY
v_gene: TRBV3-1/TRBV3-2; j_gene: TRBJ1-1; CDR3aa: ATQGGTEAF
v_gene: TRBV7-6; j_gene: TRBJ1-5; CDR3aa: ASSLDGGDNQPQH
v_gene: TRBV29-1; j_gene: TRBJ2-7; CDR3aa: SSPGQAYEQY
v_gene: TRBV30; j_gene: TRBJ2-1; CDR3aa: AWMAGGPYNEQF
v_gene: TRBV7-2; j_gene: TRBJ1-1; CDR3aa: ASSPHPTTYTEAF
v_gene: TRBV6-1; j_gene: TRBJ1-1; CDR3aa: ASSETTGNMNTEAF
v_gene: TRBV28; j_gene: TRBJ2-7; CDR3aa: ASSYFTNRGLYEQY
v_gene: TRBV24-1; j_gene: TRBJ2-2; CDR3aa: ATSDPRAGTNTGELF
v_gene: TRBV3-1/TRBV3-2; j_gene: TRBJ2-5; CDR3aa: ASSQSPTRETQY
v_gene: TRBV5-1; j_gene: TRBJ2-7; CDR3aa: ASSAGDIISYEQY
v_gene: TRBV5-6; j_gene: TRBJ2-2; CDR3aa: ASSPRLAEGTGELF
v_gene: TRBV2; j_gene: TRBJ1-2; CDR3aa: ASSEKGGVSGYT
v_gene: TRBV10-3; j_gene: TRBJ1-2; CDR3aa: AINAGKDGYT
v_gene: TRBV5-6; j_gene: TRBJ1-1; CDR3aa: ASSLWETEAF
v_gene: TRBV19; j_gene: TRBJ2-2; CDR3aa: ASSISTSNTGELF
v_gene: TRBV5-5; j_gene: TRBJ1-2; CDR3aa: ASSKDRGNYYGYT
v_gene: TRBV2; j_gene: TRBJ1-2; CDR3aa: ASSEGGDRRGYT
v_gene: TRBV30; j_gene: TRBJ2-6; CDR3aa: AWRRHSSGANVLT
v_gene: TRBV5-1; j_gene: TRBJ1-2; CDR3aa: ASSPAERSSSGYT
v_gene: TRBV5-1; j_gene: TRBJ2-6; CDR3aa: ASSFSVGANVLT
v_gene: TRBV25-1; j_gene: TRBJ1-2; CDR3aa: ASSGQQGIGYT
v_gene: TRBV5-1; j_gene: TRBJ2-1; CDR3aa: ASSLSVGLGGYNEQF
v_gene: TRBV4-2; j_gene: TRBJ2-7; CDR3aa: ASSQVGLAGEYYEQY
v_gene: TRBV2; j_gene: TRBJ2-1; CDR3aa: ASTSGGYNEQF
v_gene: TRBV12-3/TRBV12-4; j_gene: TRBJ1-3; CDR3aa: ASRLISGNTIY
v_gene: TRBV10-3; j_gene: TRBJ1-2; CDR3aa: ATRQAPGDGYT
v_gene: TRBV29-1; j_gene: TRBJ2-3; CDR3aa: RGARVTQY
v_gene: TRBV7-9; j_gene: TRBJ1-5; CDR3aa: ASSFTGPGNQPQH
v_gene: TRBV5-1; j_gene: TRBJ2-5; CDR3aa: ASSLGLAGGGQETQY
v_gene: TRBV24-1; j_gene: TRBJ1-2; CDR3aa: ATSDSQTRYGYT
v_gene: TRBV5-6; j_gene: TRBJ2-3; CDR3aa: ASTLLSGGSQDTQY
v_gene: TRBV3-1/TRBV3-2; j_gene: TRBJ2-2; CDR3aa: ASSRGTLNTGELF
v_gene: TRBV9; j_gene: TRBJ1-2; CDR3aa: ASSVFGDRGKNYGYT
v_gene: TRBV7-9; j_gene: TRBJ2-3; CDR3aa: ASSSPGSGGSTDTQY
v_gene: TRBV27; j_gene: TRBJ2-7; CDR3aa: ASSPYSGSGYEQY
v_gene: TRBV25-1; j_gene: TRBJ1-1; CDR3aa: ASSESILVKGNTEAF
v_gene: TRBV3-1/TRBV3-2; j_gene: TRBJ1-3; CDR3aa: ASSPIGNTIY
v_gene: TRBV7-7; j_gene: TRBJ2-1; CDR3aa: ASSLRTSGPYNEQF
v_gene: TRBV6-5; j_gene: TRBJ1-2; CDR3aa: ASNRESLGYGYT